Sequencing of this T cell receptor (beta chain) was carried out in a study of T-cell reconstitution after alpha-beta-depleted transplantation in children. Unique molecular identifiers featured in how the TCRbeta library was prepared. TCRdb independently ran MiXCR on the PCR reads; one entry per CDR3 protein. This sample has hundreds of thousands of distinct CDR3 sequences, with around 17% found just once. J gave up 0 bases and V 0 bases, and 6 bases lay outside the gene matches. This CDR3 comprises 16 residues. The germline CDR1 and CDR2 sequences are SQVTM and ANQGSEA. This clonotype was seen at least ten times.

The chain uses TRBV29-1 and TRBJ2-3; 7 bases line up with TRBD1. The sample was PBMCs from the stem cell graft donor, taken from the stem cell graft. The sequence came from a human donor who donated a stem cell graft to a child with acute myeloid leukemia. CDR3 sequence: CSVEDLTGMSTDTQYF. The CDR3 DNA sequence: TGCAGCGTTGAAGATCTGACAGGGATGAGCACAGATACGCAGTATTTT.